The present entry profiles one TCR beta chain with its context. Germline V CDR1 and CDR2: MDHEN, SYDVKM. V lost 4 bases, J lost 7 bases, and 8 bases stayed unmatched. The CDR3 sequence is 15 residues long. The data were produced by immunoSEQ multiplex PCR, yet TCRdb's version contains in-frame clones alone and is incomplete. Among about 69,000 clones listed, around 90% were seen once. The record originates from a study of control samples from healthy donors and cancer patients. The chain couples TRBV28 to TRBJ1-4; 8 positions match TRBD1. The TCR was taken from a man aged 55-75 years with colorectal cancer. Source material: PBMCs. CDR3 DNA: TGTGCCAGCAGTTGGACAGGGTTTAGTAGTGAAAAACTGTTTTTT. Its translation is CASSWTGFSSEKLFF.